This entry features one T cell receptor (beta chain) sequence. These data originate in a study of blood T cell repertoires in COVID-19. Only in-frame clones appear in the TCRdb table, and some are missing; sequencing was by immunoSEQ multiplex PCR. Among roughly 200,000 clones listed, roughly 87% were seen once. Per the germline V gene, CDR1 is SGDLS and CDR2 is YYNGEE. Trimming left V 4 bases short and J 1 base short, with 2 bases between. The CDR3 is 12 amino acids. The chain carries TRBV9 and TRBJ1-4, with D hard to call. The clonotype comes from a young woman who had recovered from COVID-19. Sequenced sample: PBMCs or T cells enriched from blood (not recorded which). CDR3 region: CASSQTNEKLFF. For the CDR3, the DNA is TGTGCCAGCAGCCAAACTAATGAAAAACTGTTTTTT.